These T cell receptor beta chains were read from a single sample in a study of T-cell memory formation after mild COVID-19. One entry per CDR3 protein results from TCRdb running MiXCR on the 5' RACE reads. The table records around 420,000 distinct CDR3 sequences, 24% of them present only once. Material for sequencing was PBMCs or a T cell subset sorted from them (not recorded which). The receptors shown here come from an adult woman who had mild COVID-19 (a few samples of this study predate the infection). Cell type and time point are not known. Both conserved end residues are part of each CDR3. The order of the fields is clone size, D gene, J gene, V gene, CDR3 length, CDR3 protein, CDR3 DNA. A D gene is named only where the DNA matches it firmly. Expanded clones are given a class, and other clones once, few, many or no size at all.

clone_size: few
d_call: TRBD2
j_call: TRBJ2-3
v_call: TRBV6-4
cdr3_length: 15
cdr3_aa: CASSDGSGGTDTQYF
cdr3_nt: TGTGCCAGCAGTGATGGTAGCGGGGGCACAGATACGCAGTATTTT

clone_size: .
d_call: .
j_call: TRBJ2-7
v_call: TRBV29-1
cdr3_length: 13
cdr3_aa: CSVFEDGAYEQYF
cdr3_nt: TGCAGCGTTTTCGAGGACGGAGCCTACGAGCAGTACTTC

clone_size: few
d_call: TRBD2
j_call: TRBJ2-1
v_call: TRBV11-1
cdr3_length: 13
cdr3_aa: CASTSGRRGEQFF
cdr3_nt: TGTGCCAGCACTAGCGGGAGACGGGGTGAGCAGTTCTTC

clone_size: .
d_call: .
j_call: TRBJ2-5
v_call: TRBV7-2
cdr3_length: 13
cdr3_aa: CASSDVVGETQYF
cdr3_nt: TGTGCCAGCAGCGACGTAGTGGGGGAGACCCAGTACTTC

clone_size: few
d_call: .
j_call: TRBJ2-3
v_call: TRBV12-3/TRBV12-4
cdr3_length: 15
cdr3_aa: CASSPRGRSTDTQYF
cdr3_nt: TGTGCCAGCAGCCCTAGGGGGAGGAGCACAGATACGCAGTATTTT

clone_size: .
d_call: .
j_call: TRBJ2-7
v_call: TRBV7-3
cdr3_length: 13
cdr3_aa: CASSTRNGQEQYF
cdr3_nt: TGTGCCAGCAGCACCCGGAACGGACAGGAGCAGTACTTC

clone_size: .
d_call: TRBD1
j_call: TRBJ1-4
v_call: TRBV24-1
cdr3_length: 14
cdr3_aa: CATATGGADEKLFF
cdr3_nt: TGTGCCACCGCGACAGGGGGCGCGGATGAAAAACTGTTTTTT

clone_size: few
d_call: .
j_call: TRBJ2-1
v_call: TRBV7-6
cdr3_length: 12
cdr3_aa: CASSARGVEQFF
cdr3_nt: TGTGCCAGCAGCGCAAGGGGAGTTGAGCAGTTCTTC

clone_size: few
d_call: .
j_call: TRBJ2-3
v_call: TRBV4-1
cdr3_length: 15
cdr3_aa: CASSVWGRSTDTQYF
cdr3_nt: TGCGCCAGCAGCGTGTGGGGGCGTAGCACAGATACGCAGTATTTT

clone_size: many
d_call: .
j_call: TRBJ2-3
v_call: TRBV18
cdr3_length: 14
cdr3_aa: CASSPGPSTDTQYF
cdr3_nt: TGTGCCAGCAGCCCGGGACCCTCCACAGATACGCAGTATTTT

clone_size: .
d_call: TRBD2
j_call: TRBJ2-1
v_call: TRBV3-1
cdr3_length: 16
cdr3_aa: CASTSAGLAGSNEQFF
cdr3_nt: TGTGCCAGCACCTCAGCAGGACTAGCGGGATCCAATGAGCAGTTCTTC

clone_size: many
d_call: TRBD1
j_call: TRBJ1-4
v_call: TRBV14
cdr3_length: 13
cdr3_aa: CASSRDRAGKLFF
cdr3_nt: TGTGCCAGCAGCAGAGACAGGGCCGGAAAACTGTTTTTT

clone_size: .
d_call: .
j_call: TRBJ2-7
v_call: TRBV4-3
cdr3_length: 17
cdr3_aa: CASSQDSRGAGSYEQYF
cdr3_nt: TGCGCCAGCAGCCAGGATAGCCGGGGGGCGGGGTCCTACGAGCAGTACTTC

clone_size: few
d_call: .
j_call: TRBJ2-3
v_call: TRBV18
cdr3_length: 13
cdr3_aa: CASSPPSQDTQYF
cdr3_nt: TGTGCCAGCTCACCACCCAGCCAAGATACGCAGTATTTT

clone_size: few
d_call: TRBD1
j_call: TRBJ1-2
v_call: TRBV10-3
cdr3_length: 17
cdr3_aa: CAISPLRSTGADYGYTF
cdr3_nt: TGTGCCATCAGTCCCCTCAGGTCGACAGGGGCAGACTATGGCTACACCTTC

clone_size: few
d_call: .
j_call: TRBJ2-1
v_call: TRBV6-1
cdr3_length: 14
cdr3_aa: CASSVPNNYNEQFF
cdr3_nt: TGTGCCAGCAGTGTACCAAATAATTACAATGAGCAGTTCTTC

clone_size: few
d_call: .
j_call: TRBJ2-7
v_call: TRBV7-9
cdr3_length: 13
cdr3_aa: CASSPPPVSGQYF
cdr3_nt: TGTGCCAGCAGCCCCCCCCCTGTATCGGGGCAGTACTTC

clone_size: .
d_call: .
j_call: TRBJ2-7
v_call: TRBV6-2/TRBV6-3
cdr3_length: 11
cdr3_aa: CASKIFHEQYF
cdr3_nt: TGTGCCAGCAAAATATTCCACGAGCAGTACTTC

clone_size: .
d_call: TRBD2
j_call: TRBJ2-1
v_call: TRBV4-1
cdr3_length: 17
cdr3_aa: CASSSLPLAGGYNEQFF
cdr3_nt: TGCGCCAGCAGCAGTCTGCCGCTAGCGGGGGGATACAATGAGCAGTTCTTC

clone_size: few
d_call: .
j_call: TRBJ2-1
v_call: TRBV5-1
cdr3_length: 14
cdr3_aa: CASSLGQFINEQFF
cdr3_nt: TGCGCCAGCAGCTTGGGACAGTTTATCAATGAGCAGTTCTTC

clone_size: .
d_call: TRBD1
j_call: TRBJ2-6
v_call: TRBV9
cdr3_length: 16
cdr3_aa: CASSITTGSGANVLTF
cdr3_nt: TGTGCCAGCAGCATCACGACAGGGTCTGGGGCCAACGTCCTGACTTTC

clone_size: .
d_call: TRBD1
j_call: TRBJ2-5
v_call: TRBV24-1
cdr3_length: 16
cdr3_aa: CATSESGTGGIETQYF
cdr3_nt: TGTGCCACCAGTGAGTCCGGGACAGGGGGTATTGAGACCCAGTACTTC

clone_size: .
d_call: .
j_call: TRBJ2-5
v_call: TRBV6-5
cdr3_length: 18
cdr3_aa: CASSGSEPKHRYQETQYF
cdr3_nt: TGTGCCAGCAGTGGGTCGGAACCGAAACACCGGTACCAAGAGACCCAGTACTTC

clone_size: few
d_call: TRBD1
j_call: TRBJ1-5
v_call: TRBV6-5
cdr3_length: 15
cdr3_aa: CASRPGTGGGQPQHF
cdr3_nt: TGTGCCAGCAGGCCGGGGACAGGGGGTGGCCAGCCCCAGCATTTT

clone_size: few
d_call: TRBD2
j_call: TRBJ2-1
v_call: TRBV9
cdr3_length: 15
cdr3_aa: CASSSEREGYNEQFF
cdr3_nt: TGTGCCAGCAGCTCTGAGCGGGAGGGGTACAATGAGCAGTTCTTC

clone_size: .
d_call: .
j_call: TRBJ1-2
v_call: TRBV11-3
cdr3_length: 13
cdr3_aa: CASSSGRRYGYTF
cdr3_nt: TGTGCCAGCAGCTCGGGGAGACGCTATGGCTACACCTTC

clone_size: .
d_call: .
j_call: TRBJ1-2
v_call: TRBV5-1
cdr3_length: 16
cdr3_aa: CASSPGQGMVLDGYTF
cdr3_nt: TGCGCCAGCAGCCCCGGGCAGGGAATGGTGCTGGACGGCTACACCTTC

clone_size: many
d_call: .
j_call: TRBJ2-7
v_call: TRBV20-1
cdr3_length: 13
cdr3_aa: CSASKQGGDEQYF
cdr3_nt: TGCAGTGCTAGTAAACAGGGAGGCGACGAGCAGTACTTC

clone_size: once
d_call: .
j_call: TRBJ1-3
v_call: TRBV6-5
cdr3_length: 15
cdr3_aa: CASSPNWRAGNTIYF
cdr3_nt: TGTGCCAGCAGCCCCAACTGGAGGGCTGGAAACACCATATATTTT

clone_size: few
d_call: .
j_call: TRBJ2-2
v_call: TRBV6-4
cdr3_length: 15
cdr3_aa: CASSDPSENTGELFF
cdr3_nt: TGTGCCAGCAGTGACCCGTCGGAGAACACCGGGGAGCTGTTTTTT

clone_size: few
d_call: TRBD1
j_call: TRBJ2-7
v_call: TRBV7-2
cdr3_length: 15
cdr3_aa: CASSPLTGAGNEQYF
cdr3_nt: TGTGCCAGCAGCCCGTTGACAGGGGCGGGTAACGAGCAGTACTTC

clone_size: few
d_call: TRBD2
j_call: TRBJ2-1
v_call: TRBV7-2
cdr3_length: 17
cdr3_aa: CASSLSRGLAGYNEQFF
cdr3_nt: TGTGCCAGCAGCTTAAGTCGGGGACTAGCGGGGTACAATGAGCAGTTCTTC

clone_size: .
d_call: .
j_call: TRBJ1-2
v_call: TRBV5-1
cdr3_length: 15
cdr3_aa: CASSVMAGVNYGYTF
cdr3_nt: TGCGCCAGCTCCGTTATGGCAGGGGTCAACTATGGCTACACCTTC

clone_size: few
d_call: .
j_call: TRBJ2-1
v_call: TRBV7-2
cdr3_length: 15
cdr3_aa: CASSLLGSSYNEQFF
cdr3_nt: TGTGCCAGCAGCTTATTGGGCAGCTCCTACAATGAGCAGTTCTTC

clone_size: .
d_call: .
j_call: TRBJ2-6
v_call: TRBV30
cdr3_length: 16
cdr3_aa: CAWSTRATAGANVLTF
cdr3_nt: TGTGCCTGGAGTACCAGGGCGACTGCTGGGGCCAACGTCCTGACTTTC

clone_size: .
d_call: TRBD1
j_call: TRBJ2-7
v_call: TRBV6-1
cdr3_length: 15
cdr3_aa: CASSNRDRGSGEQYF
cdr3_nt: TGTGCCAGCAGTAATCGGGACAGGGGGTCAGGCGAGCAGTACTTC

clone_size: few
d_call: TRBD2
j_call: TRBJ2-5
v_call: TRBV12-3/TRBV12-4
cdr3_length: 14
cdr3_aa: CASRRDGRGETQYF
cdr3_nt: TGTGCCAGCAGACGGGACGGGAGGGGGGAGACCCAGTACTTC

clone_size: few
d_call: TRBD2
j_call: TRBJ2-1
v_call: TRBV11-2
cdr3_length: 16
cdr3_aa: CASSFQAGDAFYEQFF
cdr3_nt: TGTGCCAGCAGCTTCCAAGCGGGAGACGCTTTCTATGAGCAGTTCTTC

clone_size: .
d_call: .
j_call: TRBJ2-3
v_call: TRBV9
cdr3_length: 14
cdr3_aa: CASARRDPTDTQYF
cdr3_nt: TGTGCCAGCGCCAGGCGGGACCCCACAGATACGCAGTATTTT